These 3 T cell receptor beta chains share one sample of origin, sequenced in a study of early stage breast cancer tumors. Assay: immunoSEQ multiplex PCR; the TCRdb copy retains only in-frame clones and omits some. The sample lists about 51,000 clones; more than 70% were seen once. What was sequenced was blood. All receptors derive from a middle-aged person with breast cancer.

The rearrangement links TRBV6-6 to TRBJ2-1; no definite D call. Germline V lookup: CDR1 MNHNY, CDR2 SVGAGI (reference sequence). The CDR3 is 12 amino acids. V shed 3 bases and J shed 9 bases, with 9 bases lying between them. The CDR3 loop is CASSYGSFEQFF. The CDR3 DNA follows: TGTGCCAGCAGTTATGGTAGTTTTGAGCAGTTCTTC.

This clone was recorded once. The rearrangement joins TRBV6-6 to TRBJ2-7; 7 bases align to TRBD2. Germline CDR1 is MNHNY and CDR2 is SVGAGI (reference sequence). The CDR3 is made up of 15 amino acids. V lost 2 bases to trimming and J lost 3 bases; unmatched junction nucleotides: 7. The CDR3 region is CASSYPTGRDYEQYF. CDR3 DNA sequence: TGTGCCAGCAGTTACCCGACGGGGAGGGACTACGAGCAGTACTTC.

The J gene is TRBJ1-4, the V gene TRBV30; TRBD1 aligns across 7 bases. The V segment lost 4 bases and the J segment 7 bases; nucleotides outside the gene matches: 12. The CDR3 extends over 15 amino acids. Germline V gene sequence: CDR1 GTSNPN, CDR2 SVGIG (reference sequence). The CDR3 here is CAWKQGFTGGEKLFF. The CDR3 DNA reads as TGTGCCTGGAAACAGGGGTTCACCGGTGGTGAAAAACTGTTTTTT.